The 13 T cell receptor beta chains listed next were all sequenced from one sample in a study of blood T cell repertoires in COVID-19. Profiled with immunoSEQ multiplex PCR; TCRdb holds only in-frame clones, not every one. Altogether 100,000 to 150,000 clones are present, 90% being singletons, with the ten largest covering under 4.5%. Source material: peripheral blood. The receptor source for this set is a man aged 50 to 60 with active COVID-19.

V is TRBV2 and J is TRBJ2-4; 7 bases are shared with TRBD2. Germline V gene sequence: CDR1 SNHLY, CDR2 FYNNEI. V lost 6 bases and J lost 8; bases outside the gene matches: 19. This CDR3 is 17 amino acids long. The CDR3 coding sequence is TGTGCCAGCAGCGACCTCGGGCTAGCGGCCACCGGGGACATTCAGTACTTC. It translates to CASSDLGLAATGDIQYF.

CDR3 amino acids: CASSLSWERADTQYF. CDR3 nucleotides: TGTGCCAGCAGCTTATCGTGGGAGCGAGCAGATACGCAGTATTTT. V gene TRBV11-3 combines with J gene TRBJ2-3; possible D gene TRBD2, 5 bases. Germline V gene sequence: CDR1 SGHNT, CDR2 YENEEA. This CDR3 comprises 15 residues. V gave up 2 bases and J gave up 4 bases, with 13 bases separating them. The complete variable domain, with remaining parts taken from reference TRBV11-3 and TRBJ2-3, reads EAGVVQSPRYKIIEKKQPVAFWCNPISGHNTLYWYLQNLGQGPELLIRYENEEAVDDSQLPKDRFSAERLKGVDSTLKIQPAELGDSAVYLCASSLSWERADTQYFGPGTRLTVL.

The chain recombines TRBV6-5 with TRBJ2-2; a weak D match, TRBD2 (6 bases). V lost 6 bases, J lost 0 bases, and 11 bases lay in between. The CDR3 totals 15 residues. Germline values: CDR1 MNHEY, CDR2 SVGAGI. The CDR3 reads CASRMGEANTGELFF. Written as DNA, the CDR3 is TGTGCCAGCAGGATGGGGGAGGCGAACACCGGGGAGCTGTTTTTT.

This chain connects TRBV11-2 to TRBJ1-5; D gene unclear. Trimming cost V 4 bases and J 3 bases, with 10 bases left between them. The V gene's germline CDR1 is SGHAT and CDR2 FQNNGV. CDR3 length: 14 amino acids. Here the CDR3 DNA reads TGTGCCAGCAGCTACGAGGGTTTCAATCAGCCCCAGCATTTT. This sequence encodes CASSYEGFNQPQHF.

This rearrangement joins TRBV11-2 to TRBJ1-1; tentative D call: TRBD1 (5 bases). CDR1 SGHAT and CDR2 FQNNGV come from the germline V gene. This CDR3 has 14 amino acids. The V end was cut by 4 bases, the J end by 3 bases, with 12 bases between. DNA for the CDR3: TGTGCCAGCAGCTCGGGGGGGTGGGACACTGAAGCTTTCTTT. Translation gives CASSSGGWDTEAFF.

This clone was found once. The V call is TRBV10-3, the J call TRBJ1-2, with 9 bases lining up with TRBD1. With 6 bases clipped from V and 7 bases from J, the junction kept 21 bases outside the gene matches. From germline, CDR1 is ENHRY and CDR2 SYGVKD. The CDR3 loop spans 18 amino acids. CDR3 residues: CAISLPTGQGGKVGGYTF. The CDR3 nucleotides read TGTGCCATCAGCCTTCCGACGGGACAGGGAGGAAAAGTCGGTGGCTACACCTTC.

The V call is TRBV27, the J call TRBJ2-7; 14 nucleotides line up with TRBD2. In germline, CDR1 is MNHEY, CDR2 SMNVEV (reference sequence). Losses at the gene ends were 0 bases for V and 4 bases for J; bases not matched to a gene: 5. The CDR3 length is 17 residues. This CDR3 reads CASSLSGGLAGGYEQYF. DNA for the CDR3: TGTGCCAGCAGTTTATCAGGAGGACTAGCGGGGGGATACGAGCAGTACTTC.

The chain uses TRBV5-1 and TRBJ1-6; D is perhaps TRBD1 (6 bases). Germline V lookup: CDR1 SGHRS, CDR2 YFSETQ. There are 15 residues in the CDR3. V lost 0 bases and J 9 bases, leaving 13 bases between the germline ends. The CDR3 loop reads CASSLEGERLSPLHF. For the CDR3, the DNA is TGCGCCAGCAGCTTGGAGGGGGAAAGACTTTCACCCCTCCACTTT.

The gene calls are TRBV11-3 and TRBJ2-1, with 8 bases that match TRBD1. Trimming removed 3 bases from V and 3 bases from J; junction bases left unmatched: 7. From germline, CDR1 is SGHNT and CDR2 YENEEA. The CDR3 is made up of 16 amino acids. DNA of the CDR3: TGTGCCAGCAGCTTCTCCGGGACAGGAATCTACAATGAGCAGTTCTTC. Its translation is CASSFSGTGIYNEQFF.

This chain connects TRBV20-1 to TRBJ1-2, with D unclear. The CDR3 length is 11 residues. CDR1 and CDR2 from the germline V gene are DFQATT and SNEGSKA (reference sequence). The CDR3 here is CSVYSNYGYTF. CDR3 nucleotide sequence: TGCAGCGTCTATTCCAACTATGGCTACACCTTC.

CDR3 loop: CATSLGGWQANYNSPLHF. CDR3 DNA: TGTGCCACCAGCTTGGGCGGGTGGCAGGCGAACTATAATTCACCCCTCCACTTT. V is TRBV15 and J is TRBJ1-6; no definite D call. The CDR3 length is 18 residues. Germline loops: CDR1 LNHNV, CDR2 YYDKDF (reference sequence). V was shortened by 5 bases and J by 3 bases, with 20 bases between the two germline ends.

The chain employs TRBV6-6 and TRBJ2-7, with D perhaps TRBD2 (6 bases). This CDR3 is built from 11 residues. Germline values: CDR1 MNHNY, CDR2 SVGAGI (reference sequence). CDR3 sequence reads: CVSSYSRGPYV. CDR3 nucleotide sequence: TGTGTCAGCAGTTACTCGCGGGGACCGTACGTC.

This clone has just one count. The rearrangement links TRBV6-4 to TRBJ2-3; 11 bases are shared with TRBD2. V was clipped by 3 bases and J by 4 bases; unmatched bases: 0. Germline lookup yields CDR1 MRHNA and CDR2 SNTAGT. There are 14 residues in the CDR3. CDR3 loop: CASSELAGADTQYF. Here the CDR3 DNA reads TGTGCCAGCAGTGAACTAGCGGGGGCAGATACGCAGTATTTT.